One T cell receptor (beta chain) is described in this entry. The antigen is not known. The method was immunoSEQ multiplex PCR; TCRdb's version includes in-frame clones alone and lacks a portion of them. This table holds roughly 24,000 clones, just under 95% found once. The source of the sample is a study of chemoradiotherapy in HPV16-positive cancers. Study results and limitations: Only two HPV16-positive patients supplied the functional HPV-specificity definition.

The sample was blood, taken from a patient who underwent chemoradiotherapy. The receptor was isolated from a human donor with HPV-associated anogenital cancer.

CDR3 sequence (DNA): TGTGCCAGCAGCCCAGGTTCGGCCACTAATGAAAAACTGTTTTTT. Translating it yields CASSPGSATNEKLFF. This chain joins TRBV11-2 and TRBJ1-4; D gene unclear. Trimming stripped 5 bases from V and 2 bases from J, with 12 bases between. Germline CDR1 reads SGHAT; CDR2 reads FQNNGV. The CDR3 is 15 amino acids.